The TCR beta chain under discussion was sequenced for a study of T-cell memory formation after mild COVID-19. Turning to the study itself: Among the donors, TCR clusters were largely specific to each donor. General study points: Clones which contracted sat mainly in CM and EM if CD4+, and in EMRA if CD8+. Day 15 to 85 contracting clones showed balanced CD4/CD8; later expanders leaned CD4+. Cross-reactive memory appears to have joined, as suggested by some responding clones showing up in pre-infection memory.

Notes on this clonotype: The antigen is unknown.

Via MiXCR, TCRdb re-called the 5' RACE reads, giving one row per CDR3 protein. Of approximately 300,000 distinct CDR3 sequences in the sample, about 16% were seen once. The CDR3 consists of 15 residues. Looked up from germline, CDR1 is SQVTM and CDR2 is ANQGSEA. J gave up 0 bases and V 6 bases, and 3 bases lay outside the gene matches. The specimen sequenced was PBMCs or a T cell subset sorted from them (not recorded which). The clonotype comes from a man younger than 35 who had mild COVID-19 (a few samples of this study predate the infection). Cell type and time point are not known. The J gene is TRBJ2-6, the V gene TRBV29-1; 9 bases line up with TRBD1. CDR3 residues: CSVGQGSSGANVLTF. The CDR3 DNA follows: TGCAGCGTGGGACAGGGAAGCTCTGGGGCCAACGTCCTGACTTTC.